These 26 T cell receptor beta chains share one sample of origin, sequenced in a study of regulatory T cells in long-lasting Graves disease. Arm-PCR of CDR3 regions and iRepertoire HTBI primers were used to build TCR beta libraries. TCRdb re-analysed the multiplex PCR reads in MiXCR, keeping a single row per CDR3 protein. The data hold roughly 510,000 distinct CDR3 sequences, with about 16% observed a single time. Time point denoted: newly diagnosed GD, antithyroid drugs for less than 3 months. The TCR library was made from RNA that had been extracted from PBMCs in TRIzol. This same sample was also taken into another study, of T cells in Graves' hyperthyroidism and ophthalmopathy.

The source was peripheral blood mononuclear cells (PBMCs), collected at new diagnosis, from a patient treated with antithyroid drugs. The source of these receptors is a young man with Graves disease.

This chain uses TRBV7-9 with TRBJ1-2; 8 bases align to TRBD1. CDR1 and CDR2 from the germline V gene are SEHNR and FQNEAQ (reference sequence). Trimming took 5 bases from V and 7 from J; bases not matched to a gene: 9. The CDR3 has 14 amino acids. CDR3 residues: CASSTRTGWGGYTF. In DNA form, the CDR3 reads TGTGCCAGCAGCACCCGGACAGGGTGGGGTGGCTACACCTTC.

The V call is TRBV5-1, the J call TRBJ1-2; D might be TRBD1 (5 bases). Trimming took 0 bases from V and 8 from J, leaving 14 bases between them. There are 14 residues in the CDR3. In germline, CDR1 is SGHRS, CDR2 YFSETQ. The CDR3 DNA follows: TGCGCCAGCAGCTTGGGATCCAGGGTAGGAGGCTACACCTTC. It is translated as CASSLGSRVGGYTF.

This clonotype was recorded many times. Mismatch with germline at one junction end may stem from a read error. The chain uses TRBV12-5 and TRBJ2-5; TRBD2 aligns across 9 bases. Per the germline V gene, CDR1 is LGHNT and CDR2 is FRNRAP. The CDR3 consists of 20 residues. CDR3 bases: TGTGCTAGCGGTTTGTGGGGTGGATTAGCGGGAGAGGAGGGGAAAGGGACCCAGTACTTC. Its translation is CASGLWGGLAGEEGKGTQYF. Full variable domain (rest looked up from reference TRBV12-5 and TRBJ2-5): DARVTQTPRHKVTEMGQEVTMRCQPILGHNTVFWYRQTMMQGLELLAYFRNRAPLDDSGMPKDRFSAEMPDATLATLKIQPSEPRDSAVYFCASGLWGGLAGEEGKGTQYFGPGTRLLVL.

In its sample, this clonotype was seen a few times. The J gene is TRBJ2-5, the V gene TRBV9; no definite D call. Germline V gives CDR1 SGDLS, CDR2 YYNGEE. The CDR3 consists of 14 residues. V lost 0 bases and J 7 bases, leaving 13 bases between the germline ends. CDR3 sequence: CASSVGTDHWTQYF. Here the CDR3 DNA reads TGTGCCAGCAGCGTAGGTACGGACCATTGGACCCAGTACTTC.

With regard to this clonotype: A much larger clone lies a single base off, so this may be a read error. The CDR3 here is CARILQGDEQYF. DNA for the CDR3: TGTGCCCGGATCCTACAGGGCGACGAGCAGTACTTC. This sequence joins TRBV30 and TRBJ2-7, with a tentative D call TRBD1 (6 bases). This CDR3 is built from 12 residues. Germline-derived CDR1 and CDR2 are GTSNPN and SVGIG (reference sequence). V was cut by 8 bases and J by 5 bases, with 16 bases left in between.

V gene TRBV11-1 combines with J gene TRBJ2-1, with 8 positions matching TRBD2. CDR3 length: 18 residues. The germline CDR1 and CDR2 sequences are SGHAT and FQDESV (reference sequence). V was pared by 4 bases and J by 1 base, with 12 bases of the junction left unmatched. CDR3: CASSSPTSGGISYNEQFF. CDR3 DNA: TGTGCCAGCAGCTCCCCTACTAGCGGAGGGATTTCCTACAATGAGCAGTTCTTC.

This clonotype was seen a single time. J is TRBJ2-1 and V is TRBV5-1; D uncertain. In germline, CDR1 is SGHRS, CDR2 YFSETQ. The CDR3 consists of 13 residues. Trimming stripped 3 bases from V and 7 bases from J, with 11 bases between. The CDR3 here is CASSSAPGNEQFF. The CDR3 bases are TGCGCCAGCAGCTCGGCGCCTGGGAATGAGCAGTTCTTC.

The V and J genes are TRBV5-4 and TRBJ2-3; D not resolved. Per germline, CDR1 SGHNT and CDR2 YYREEE (reference sequence). Trimming pared 0 bases from V and 0 bases from J, leaving 11 bases between. The CDR3 contains 16 residues. The CDR3 DNA reads as TGTGCCAGCAGCTTGGCCCGGAGCAGGAGCACAGATACGCAGTATTTT. Translation: CASSLARSRSTDTQYF.

This clonotype was observed at least ten times. This sequence joins TRBV20-1 and TRBJ2-5, with D possibly matching TRBD2 (6 bases). The germline gives CDR1 DFQATT, CDR2 SNEGSKA (reference sequence). The CDR3 has 14 residues. The V end was cut by 0 bases, the J end by 5 bases, with 13 bases between. CDR3 loop: CSARDRRGGETQYF. The DNA of the CDR3 is TGCAGTGCTAGAGATAGGAGGGGTGGTGAGACCCAGTACTTC.

In its sample, this clonotype was seen many times. The chain couples TRBV11-2 to TRBJ2-1; 11 bases match TRBD2. With V trimmed by 5 bases and J by 5 bases, 5 bases remained unmatched. The CDR3 contains 15 residues. CDR1 and CDR2 (germline): SGHAT, FQNNGV. The CDR3 loop reads CASSVGTSGHNEQFF. CDR3 bases: TGTGCCAGCAGCGTCGGGACTAGCGGACACAATGAGCAGTTCTTC.

This clonotype was seen more than once but under ten times. CDR3 nucleotides: TGTGCCAGCAGTTACTCGCCGGGCGGGATTAGCACAGATACGCAGTATTTT. It encodes CASSYSPGGISTDTQYF. The V and J genes are TRBV6-5 and TRBJ2-3, with D possibly matching TRBD2 (6 bases). This CDR3 spans 17 amino acids. Germline lookup yields CDR1 MNHEY and CDR2 SVGAGI. V lost 0 bases to trimming and J lost 0 bases, with 13 bases between them.

This clonotype showed up many times. The chain is built from TRBV11-2 and TRBJ2-7; D may be TRBD1 (6 bases). The CDR3 contains 15 residues. Between the trimmed V and J ends, which lost 5 bases and 1 base, there was a span of 15 bases. CDR1 and CDR2 (germline): SGHAT, FQNNGV. CDR3 residues: CASSQGTDSSYEQYF. The CDR3 DNA reads as TGTGCCAGCAGCCAGGGTACGGACAGTTCCTACGAGCAGTACTTC.

This clonotype has just a few counts. The chain carries TRBV20-1 and TRBJ2-7; unclear D gene. This CDR3 region has 14 residues. The germline V and J ends were trimmed by 2 bases and 10 bases, with 21 bases remaining between them. The germline V gene encodes CDR1 DFQATT and CDR2 SNEGSKA (reference sequence). CDR3 nucleotides: TGCAGTGCTAGACCACAGCTGCTGGGTTTGGGACAGTACTTC. Translated: CSARPQLLGLGQYF.

This clonotype came up once. This may be a read error, as it is one base from a much larger clone. The genes are TRBV2 and TRBJ2-4; D is unresolved. The J call may be in error: the DNA end matches TRBJ2-1 better. Germline V lookup: CDR1 SNHLY, CDR2 FYNNEI. CDR3 size: 14 residues. CDR3 nucleotides: TGTGCCAGCAGTGAAGCGCTTCAGGCCTACGAGCAGTTCTTC. Translating gives CASSEALQAYEQFF.

This rearrangement joins TRBV9 to TRBJ2-2; D is ambiguous. The CDR3 is 12 residues long. CDR1 and CDR2 (germline): SGDLS, YYNGEE. Trimming took 3 bases from V and 5 from J, leaving 5 bases between them. The CDR3 here is CASSAGTGELFF. CDR3 coding DNA: TGTGCCAGCAGCGCCGGGACCGGGGAGCTGTTTTTT. Full variable domain (remainder filled in from reference TRBV9 and TRBJ2-2): DSGVTQTPKHLITATGQRVTLRCSPRSGDLSVYWYQQSLDQGLQFLIQYYNGEERAKGNILERFSAQQFPDLHSELNLSSLELGDSALYFCASSAGTGELFFGEGSRLTVL.

This clonotype showed up just a few times. The chain joins TRBV7-9 to TRBJ2-7, with D uncertain. The CDR3 spans 13 residues. The V gene's germline CDR1 is SEHNR and CDR2 FQNEAQ (reference sequence). Trimming cost V 3 bases and J 2 bases, with 8 bases left between them. For the CDR3, the DNA is TGTGCCAGCAGCTTTCAGGAAACCTACGAGCAGTACTTC. Its translation: CASSFQETYEQYF.

As to this clonotype: A read error may be the cause here, since a much bigger clone is one base away. The chain recombines TRBV27 with TRBJ2-7, with TRBD2 identical over 7 bases. This CDR3 contains 15 residues. CDR1 and CDR2 (germline): MNHEY, SMNVEV (reference sequence). V was clipped by 8 bases and J by 7 bases; unmatched bases: 17. This chain's CDR3 is CASSAWTGGRNEQYF. The DNA for the CDR3 is TGTGCCAGCTCCGCCTGGACGGGAGGTCGGAATGAGCAGTACTTC.

This chain links TRBV7-9 with TRBJ2-6; D is unresolved. The CDR3 length is 15 residues. Germline V gene data show CDR1 as SEHNR and CDR2 as FQNEAQ (reference sequence). V lost 3 bases to trimming and J lost 1 base, with 7 bases between them. CDR3 coding DNA: TGTGCCAGCAGCTTCCGGATATCTGGGGCCAACGTCCTGACTTTC. Translated: CASSFRISGANVLTF.

This clonotype came up once. The chain recombines TRBV25-1 with TRBJ2-2, with 7 bases identical to TRBD2. Germline trimming cut 1 base from V and 5 bases from J; bases unmatched to any gene: 4. Germline V lookup: CDR1 MGHDK, CDR2 SYGVNS. The CDR3 is 15 residues long. CDR3 region: CASSEWASGTGELFF. In DNA, the CDR3 is TGTGCCAGCAGTGAATGGGCTAGCGGAACCGGGGAGCTGTTTTTT.

This clonotype was counted ten times or more. The CDR3 DNA follows: TGTGCCAGCAGCCCCCGGACCCGGAACACCGGGGAGCTGTTTTTT. Its translation is CASSPRTRNTGELFF. This sequence joins TRBV6-1 and TRBJ2-2; D not resolved. V lost 6 bases, J lost 1 base, and 12 bases lay in between. This CDR3 spans 15 amino acids. In germline, CDR1 is MNHNS, CDR2 SASEGT.

The chain carries TRBV4-1 and TRBJ2-3; no clear D gene. V was pared by 4 bases and J by 6 bases, with 14 bases between. The CDR3 has 14 residues. Germline-derived CDR1 and CDR2 are MGHRA and YSYEKL. The CDR3 DNA sequence: TGCGCCAGCAGCCTCGAGGCCTTGGACGATACGCAGTATTTT. Protein product: CASSLEALDDTQYF.

The chain has TRBV7-8 and TRBJ1-5; D might be TRBD1 (6 bases). This CDR3 comprises 16 residues. V lost 4 bases to trimming and J lost 2 bases, with 15 bases between them. Germline V gives CDR1 SGHVS, CDR2 FQNEAQ. As DNA, the CDR3 is TGTGCCAGCAGCTCGGGCAGGGGAACGGGCAATCAGCCCCAGCATTTT. Amino acid sequence: CASSSGRGTGNQPQHF.

The V gene is TRBV12-5, the J gene TRBJ2-1, with D uncertain. Germline V gives CDR1 LGHNT, CDR2 FRNRAP. CDR3 size: 14 residues. V lost 3 bases, J lost 5 bases, and 11 bases lay in between. The CDR3 here is CASGFSGENNEQFF. Written as DNA, the CDR3 is TGTGCTAGTGGTTTTTCCGGCGAAAACAATGAGCAGTTCTTC.

This clonotype was seen repeatedly, ten times or more. The rearrangement joins TRBV30 to TRBJ1-1; a weak D match, TRBD1 (6 bases). Germline CDR1 reads GTSNPN; CDR2 reads SVGIG (reference sequence). The CDR3 is 16 amino acids. Trimming removed 4 bases from V and 1 base from J, with 19 bases in between. Here the CDR3 reads CAWNSGAGLGNTEAFF. The CDR3 DNA follows: TGTGCCTGGAATTCGGGGGCAGGCCTAGGGAACACTGAAGCTTTCTTT. The full variable domain, in which reference TRBV30 and TRBJ1-1 provide the parts outside the CDR3, is SQTIHQWPATLVQPVGSPLSLECTVEGTSNPNLYWYRQAAGRGLQLLFYSVGIGQISSEVPQNLSASRPQDRQFILSSKKLLLSDSGFYLCAWNSGAGLGNTEAFFGQGTRLTVV.

The J gene is TRBJ2-1, the V gene TRBV10-3, with D possibly TRBD2 on 5 matching bases. Trimming took 8 bases from V and 5 from J, leaving 13 bases between them. Germline-derived CDR1 and CDR2 are ENHRY and SYGVKD. The CDR3 consists of 13 residues. DNA of the CDR3: TGTGCCATCGGAAAACTAGAAAACAATGAGCAGTTCTTC. It specifies CAIGKLENNEQFF.

There are a few counts of this clonotype. Given a much more abundant clone one base away, this may be a read error. No conserved phenylalanine or tryptophan is present at the end of the CDR3, so a read error is the likely explanation. The chain carries TRBV2 and TRBJ1-5; maybe TRBD1 (5 bases). Per the germline V gene, CDR1 is SNHLY and CDR2 is FYNNEI. The ends were cut back, 8 bases at V and 7 bases at J, with 18 bases in the middle. This CDR3 spans 14 amino acids. The CDR3 is CASGPSGGLQPQHS. In nucleotides, the CDR3 is TGTGCCAGCGGCCCGTCGGGGGGATTGCAGCCCCAGCATTCT.